These T cell receptor beta chains were read from a single sample in a study of blood T cell repertoires in COVID-19. The data were produced by immunoSEQ multiplex PCR, yet TCRdb's version contains in-frame clones alone and is incomplete. The sample shows a few hundred thousand clones, around 80% of them seen only once. The sequenced material came from peripheral blood. The receptors stem from a man aged 50-59 years with active or convalescent COVID-19. Both conserved end residues are part of each CDR3. The order of the fields is V gene, J gene, D gene, clone size, CDR3 DNA, CDR3 protein. The D gene is left open where the match is weak. Only part of the rows carry a size: once, few, many, or a class if the clone is expanded.

v_call: TRBV30; j_call: TRBJ2-3; d_call: TRBD2; clone_size: .; cdr3_nt: TGTGCCTGGAGTCCCGACGGGCTAGCGGGGGGGCTAATAAATACGCAGTATTTT; cdr3_aa: CAWSPDGLAGGLINTQYF
v_call: TRBV25-1; j_call: TRBJ1-2; d_call: .; clone_size: once; cdr3_nt: TGTGCCAGCAGTGAATGGGGCAGCAACTATGGCTACACCTTC; cdr3_aa: CASSEWGSNYGYTF
v_call: TRBV7-2; j_call: TRBJ1-2; d_call: .; clone_size: .; cdr3_nt: TGTGCCAGCAGCCGGACTACGGACACCTTCTATGGCTACACCTTC; cdr3_aa: CASSRTTDTFYGYTF
v_call: TRBV27; j_call: TRBJ1-1; d_call: TRBD1; clone_size: once; cdr3_nt: TGTGCCAGCAGTTTCTTTGGGGACAGGAGAACTGAAGCTTTCTTT; cdr3_aa: CASSFFGDRRTEAFF
v_call: TRBV18; j_call: TRBJ2-7; d_call: .; clone_size: .; cdr3_nt: TGTGCCAGCTCTTCCGCGGGTAGGGGGAGTTTTAGCGAGCAGTACTTC; cdr3_aa: CASSSAGRGSFSEQYF
v_call: TRBV7-8; j_call: TRBJ1-2; d_call: .; clone_size: .; cdr3_nt: TGTGCCAGCAGCCTGGCGGGCCGCTATGGCTACACCTTC; cdr3_aa: CASSLAGRYGYTF
v_call: TRBV14; j_call: TRBJ2-5; d_call: .; clone_size: .; cdr3_nt: TGTGCCAGCAGCCTTACGTTATCGAGCCAAGAGACCCAGTACTTC; cdr3_aa: CASSLTLSSQETQYF
v_call: TRBV6-5; j_call: TRBJ1-5; d_call: TRBD1; clone_size: .; cdr3_nt: TGTGCCAGCAGGGACAGGGGAACGGGGCCCCAGCATTTT; cdr3_aa: CASRDRGTGPQHF
v_call: TRBV4-2; j_call: TRBJ2-7; d_call: .; clone_size: .; cdr3_nt: TGTGCCAGCAGCCCACTGGGCAGTTCACCCGAGCAGTACTTC; cdr3_aa: CASSPLGSSPEQYF
v_call: TRBV1; j_call: TRBJ1-6; d_call: .; clone_size: .; cdr3_nt: TGCACCAGCAGCCATAGGAGGGGCAACTCACCCCTCCACTTT; cdr3_aa: CTSSHRRGNSPLHF
v_call: TRBV7-9; j_call: TRBJ1-1; d_call: .; clone_size: .; cdr3_nt: TGTGCCAGCAGCCAACAAGAAACTGAAGCTTTCTTT; cdr3_aa: CASSQQETEAFF
v_call: TRBV21-1; j_call: TRBJ1-3; d_call: .; clone_size: .; cdr3_nt: TGTGCCACCACGATTCTTCGGGGAAACACCATATATTTT; cdr3_aa: CATTILRGNTIYF
v_call: TRBV4-1; j_call: TRBJ1-6; d_call: .; clone_size: few; cdr3_nt: TGCGCCAGCAGCCAAAAGGCACAGGGAACTTCACCCCTCCACTTT; cdr3_aa: CASSQKAQGTSPLHF
v_call: TRBV6-5; j_call: TRBJ1-2; d_call: TRBD1; clone_size: .; cdr3_nt: TGTGCCAGCAGTTACTTGACAGGGGCGGACTATGGCTACACCTTC; cdr3_aa: CASSYLTGADYGYTF
v_call: TRBV4-1; j_call: TRBJ1-3; d_call: .; clone_size: .; cdr3_nt: TGCGCCAGCAGTTCCCCGGGGGGTAGAAACACCATATATTTT; cdr3_aa: CASSSPGGRNTIYF
v_call: TRBV3-1/TRBV3-2; j_call: TRBJ2-3; d_call: TRBD2; clone_size: .; cdr3_nt: TGTGCCAGCAGCCACCCCCCCAGGGGGACTAGCGGGAGAGATACGCAGTATTTT; cdr3_aa: CASSHPPRGTSGRDTQYF
v_call: TRBV11-3; j_call: TRBJ2-3; d_call: TRBD2; clone_size: .; cdr3_nt: TGTGCCAGCAGCTTAGGCGGGAGTGTCGCAGATACGCAGTATTTT; cdr3_aa: CASSLGGSVADTQYF
v_call: TRBV24-1; j_call: TRBJ1-4; d_call: TRBD1; clone_size: .; cdr3_nt: TGTGCCACCAGTGATCCTGGGGGACAGGGGCCTGAAAAACTGTTTTTT; cdr3_aa: CATSDPGGQGPEKLFF
v_call: TRBV30; j_call: TRBJ1-6; d_call: .; clone_size: .; cdr3_nt: TGTGCCTGGACTGTACGAAGGAGCTCCTATAATTCACCCCTCCACTTT; cdr3_aa: CAWTVRRSSYNSPLHF
v_call: TRBV7-8; j_call: TRBJ2-1; d_call: TRBD2; clone_size: .; cdr3_nt: TGTGCCAGCGGAGCGGGAGAAGTCAATGAGCAGTTCTTC; cdr3_aa: CASGAGEVNEQFF
v_call: TRBV30; j_call: TRBJ1-3; d_call: .; clone_size: .; cdr3_nt: TGTGCCTGGAATTCGGGGGGGTCTGGAAACACCATATATTTT; cdr3_aa: CAWNSGGSGNTIYF
v_call: TRBV29-1; j_call: TRBJ1-2; d_call: .; clone_size: .; cdr3_nt: TGCAGCGCGGAGGGAGGTAACTATGGCTACACCTTC; cdr3_aa: CSAEGGNYGYTF
v_call: TRBV5-1; j_call: TRBJ2-7; d_call: .; clone_size: once; cdr3_nt: TGCGCCAGCAGCTTGGACCTCACTTCCTACGAGCAGTACTTC; cdr3_aa: CASSLDLTSYEQYF
v_call: TRBV25-1; j_call: TRBJ2-7; d_call: .; clone_size: .; cdr3_nt: TGTGCCAGCAGTGAATTCGGGGACTCCTACGAGCAGTACTTC; cdr3_aa: CASSEFGDSYEQYF
v_call: TRBV30; j_call: TRBJ2-1; d_call: .; clone_size: .; cdr3_nt: TGTGCCTGGAGTATGAAACCACAGGGCGGTGAGCAGTTCTTC; cdr3_aa: CAWSMKPQGGEQFF
v_call: TRBV2; j_call: TRBJ1-5; d_call: .; clone_size: .; cdr3_nt: TGTGCCAGCCTCCCGGGGGGGGCCAATCAGCCCCAGCATTTT; cdr3_aa: CASLPGGANQPQHF
v_call: TRBV19; j_call: TRBJ2-2; d_call: TRBD2; clone_size: .; cdr3_nt: TGTGCCAGTAGGAATAGCGGGTGGGCGGACACCGGGGAGCTGTTTTTT; cdr3_aa: CASRNSGWADTGELFF
v_call: TRBV10-3; j_call: TRBJ1-6; d_call: .; clone_size: .; cdr3_nt: TGTGCCATCGGAAGAGCAAGGGAGGGCTCCTATAATTCACCCCTCCACTTT; cdr3_aa: CAIGRAREGSYNSPLHF
v_call: TRBV5-1; j_call: TRBJ1-6; d_call: TRBD1; clone_size: .; cdr3_nt: TGCGCCAGCAGCCTGGCGGGACAGGGGTATTCACCCCTCCACTTT; cdr3_aa: CASSLAGQGYSPLHF
v_call: TRBV28; j_call: TRBJ2-3; d_call: TRBD1; clone_size: .; cdr3_nt: TGTGCCAGCAGTCCGGGACAGCCCGATACGCAGTATTTT; cdr3_aa: CASSPGQPDTQYF
v_call: TRBV5-5; j_call: TRBJ2-3; d_call: TRBD1; clone_size: .; cdr3_nt: TGTGCCAGCAGTAATGGACAGGGGCAGAGTGCGCAGTATTTT; cdr3_aa: CASSNGQGQSAQYF
v_call: TRBV20-1; j_call: TRBJ2-1; d_call: .; clone_size: .; cdr3_nt: TGCAGTGCTAGAGATGTACCGCGTCAGTTCTTC; cdr3_aa: CSARDVPRQFF
v_call: TRBV7-8; j_call: TRBJ1-1; d_call: TRBD1; clone_size: .; cdr3_nt: TGTGCCAGCAGAGTAGGACAGGGGACGACTGAAGCTTTCTTT; cdr3_aa: CASRVGQGTTEAFF
v_call: TRBV7-9; j_call: TRBJ2-7; d_call: TRBD2; clone_size: .; cdr3_nt: TGTGCCAGCAGCTTACTACCTAGCGGACCCTACGAGCAGTACTTC; cdr3_aa: CASSLLPSGPYEQYF
v_call: TRBV4-1; j_call: TRBJ1-6; d_call: .; clone_size: once; cdr3_nt: TGCGCCAGCAGCCCAAGAGACAGAGGTTATTCACCCCTCCACTTT; cdr3_aa: CASSPRDRGYSPLHF
v_call: TRBV2; j_call: TRBJ2-5; d_call: TRBD2; clone_size: .; cdr3_nt: TGTGCCAGCACCCGGGGGGGCGTAGAGACCCAGTACTTC; cdr3_aa: CASTRGGVETQYF
v_call: TRBV5-1; j_call: TRBJ2-2; d_call: TRBD1; clone_size: .; cdr3_nt: TGCGCCAGCAGCCTGACAGGGGCGAACACCGGGGAGCTGTTTTTT; cdr3_aa: CASSLTGANTGELFF
v_call: TRBV7-2; j_call: TRBJ2-4; d_call: .; clone_size: .; cdr3_nt: TGTGCCAGCAGCTTAGCCGGGGAAAACATTCAGTACTTC; cdr3_aa: CASSLAGENIQYF
v_call: TRBV10-1; j_call: TRBJ2-1; d_call: TRBD2; clone_size: .; cdr3_nt: TGCGCCAGCAGTGAGGGGGCAAGCGGGGGATCGAGCTCCTACAATGAGCAGTTCTTC; cdr3_aa: CASSEGASGGSSSYNEQFF
v_call: TRBV5-4; j_call: TRBJ2-1; d_call: TRBD1; clone_size: .; cdr3_nt: TGTGCCAGCAGCAACCAGGGGGCCAACTACAATGAGCAGTTCTTC; cdr3_aa: CASSNQGANYNEQFF
v_call: TRBV6-5; j_call: TRBJ2-1; d_call: TRBD2; clone_size: .; cdr3_nt: TGTGCCAGCAGCCCCAGCGGGGGGGCTTATGAGCAGTTCTTC; cdr3_aa: CASSPSGGAYEQFF
v_call: TRBV28; j_call: TRBJ2-2; d_call: TRBD1; clone_size: .; cdr3_nt: TGTGCCAGCAACCCGACAGGGGGAGACACCGGGGAGCTGTTTTTT; cdr3_aa: CASNPTGGDTGELFF
v_call: TRBV25-1; j_call: TRBJ2-2; d_call: .; clone_size: .; cdr3_nt: TGTGCCAGCAGTGAAATCGTGGGGCAGGGAAAGGCCGGGGAGCTGTTTTTT; cdr3_aa: CASSEIVGQGKAGELFF
v_call: TRBV7-6; j_call: TRBJ2-3; d_call: TRBD2; clone_size: .; cdr3_nt: TGTGCCAGCAGGCCCACCGGGGGGAAGACAGATACGCAGTATTTT; cdr3_aa: CASRPTGGKTDTQYF
v_call: TRBV5-1; j_call: TRBJ2-1; d_call: TRBD2; clone_size: .; cdr3_nt: TGCGCCAGCAGCACACTAGCGGGTGAAGGCTCTGAGCAGTTCTTC; cdr3_aa: CASSTLAGEGSEQFF
v_call: TRBV29-1; j_call: TRBJ2-2; d_call: TRBD2; clone_size: .; cdr3_nt: TGCAGCGGTAGACGGGAGGGCCTCGACACCGGGGAGCTGTTTTTT; cdr3_aa: CSGRREGLDTGELFF
v_call: TRBV7-6; j_call: TRBJ1-1; d_call: TRBD1; clone_size: .; cdr3_nt: TGTGCCAGCAGCTTAGACGGCGGGACAGGGTTTGCCAAGATGGGATTT; cdr3_aa: CASSLDGGTGFAKMGF
v_call: TRBV2; j_call: TRBJ2-7; d_call: TRBD1; clone_size: .; cdr3_nt: TGTGCCAGCAGTGAAGCGCGACAGGGCGAGCAGTACTTC; cdr3_aa: CASSEARQGEQYF
v_call: TRBV5-1; j_call: TRBJ2-1; d_call: TRBD2; clone_size: .; cdr3_nt: TGCGCCAGCAGCTTGGGCGGGGGAGGGAACAATGAGCAGTTCTTC; cdr3_aa: CASSLGGGGNNEQFF
v_call: TRBV6-5; j_call: TRBJ1-3; d_call: TRBD1; clone_size: .; cdr3_nt: TGTGCCAGCATACGGACAGGCGGAAACACCATATATTTT; cdr3_aa: CASIRTGGNTIYF
v_call: TRBV5-6; j_call: TRBJ1-5; d_call: .; clone_size: .; cdr3_nt: TGTGCCAGCAGCTTGGGGCCGGGGTTCCCGAGCAATCAGCCCCAGCATTTT; cdr3_aa: CASSLGPGFPSNQPQHF
v_call: TRBV2; j_call: TRBJ2-1; d_call: .; clone_size: .; cdr3_nt: TGTGCCAGCAAAGGCGGGCTGGGAAGCTCCTACAATGAGCAGTTCTTC; cdr3_aa: CASKGGLGSSYNEQFF
v_call: TRBV2; j_call: TRBJ2-5; d_call: .; clone_size: .; cdr3_nt: TGTGCCAGCAGCCCACAAGAGACCCAGTACTTC; cdr3_aa: CASSPQETQYF
v_call: TRBV20-1; j_call: TRBJ2-7; d_call: .; clone_size: .; cdr3_nt: TGCAGTGCTCGTTACTACGAGCAGTACTTC; cdr3_aa: CSARYYEQYF
v_call: TRBV7-2; j_call: TRBJ1-2; d_call: TRBD1; clone_size: .; cdr3_nt: TGTGCCAGCAGCGGAGACAGGGGCGCCGGTGGCTACACCTTC; cdr3_aa: CASSGDRGAGGYTF
v_call: TRBV11-3; j_call: TRBJ2-7; d_call: TRBD1; clone_size: .; cdr3_nt: TGTGCCAGCAGCTTTTCGGGACAGGGGTTCGACGAGCAGTACTTC; cdr3_aa: CASSFSGQGFDEQYF
v_call: TRBV6-1; j_call: TRBJ1-1; d_call: .; clone_size: .; cdr3_nt: TGTGCCAGCAGTGAAGCAATAGCGAACACTGAAGCTTTCTTT; cdr3_aa: CASSEAIANTEAFF
v_call: TRBV7-2; j_call: TRBJ2-7; d_call: .; clone_size: .; cdr3_nt: TGTGCCAGCAGCCCCGGGTCGGACTCCTACGAGCAGTACTTC; cdr3_aa: CASSPGSDSYEQYF
v_call: TRBV5-5; j_call: TRBJ2-3; d_call: TRBD2; clone_size: few; cdr3_nt: TGTGCCAGCAGCTCGTCGACACGGGGGGAGGCCCGCAGCGGGAATACGCAGTATTTT; cdr3_aa: CASSSSTRGEARSGNTQYF
v_call: TRBV6-1; j_call: TRBJ2-5; d_call: .; clone_size: .; cdr3_nt: TGTGCCAGCAGTGACCAGGTCAACCAAGAGACCCAGTACTTC; cdr3_aa: CASSDQVNQETQYF